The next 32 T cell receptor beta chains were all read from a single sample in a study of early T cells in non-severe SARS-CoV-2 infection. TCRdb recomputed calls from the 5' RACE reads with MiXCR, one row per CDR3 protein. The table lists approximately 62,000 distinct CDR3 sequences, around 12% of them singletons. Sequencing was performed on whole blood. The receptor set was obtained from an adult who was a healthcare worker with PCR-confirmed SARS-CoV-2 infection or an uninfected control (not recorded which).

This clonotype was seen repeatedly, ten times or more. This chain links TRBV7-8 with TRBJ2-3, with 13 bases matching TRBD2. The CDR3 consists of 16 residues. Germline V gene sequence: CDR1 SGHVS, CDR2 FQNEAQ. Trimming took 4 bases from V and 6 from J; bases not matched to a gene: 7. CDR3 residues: CASSYRLAGGGDTQYF. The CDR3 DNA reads TGTGCCAGCAGCTACAGACTAGCGGGAGGAGGTGATACGCAGTATTTT.

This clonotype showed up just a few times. The CDR3 reads CSAPPGGGNEQFF. The CDR3 nucleotides read TGCAGCGCCCCCCCCGGGGGAGGCAATGAGCAGTTCTTC. The chain uses TRBV20-1 and TRBJ2-1; weak D call: TRBD2 (6 bases). The germline CDR1 and CDR2 sequences are DFQATT and SNEGSKA (reference sequence). CDR3 length: 13 residues.

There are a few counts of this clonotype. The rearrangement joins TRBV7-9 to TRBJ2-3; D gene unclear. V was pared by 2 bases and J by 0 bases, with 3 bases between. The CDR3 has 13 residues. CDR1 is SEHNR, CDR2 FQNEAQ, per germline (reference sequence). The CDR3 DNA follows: TGTGCCAGCAGCTTAATGAGCACAGATACGCAGTATTTT. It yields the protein CASSLMSTDTQYF.

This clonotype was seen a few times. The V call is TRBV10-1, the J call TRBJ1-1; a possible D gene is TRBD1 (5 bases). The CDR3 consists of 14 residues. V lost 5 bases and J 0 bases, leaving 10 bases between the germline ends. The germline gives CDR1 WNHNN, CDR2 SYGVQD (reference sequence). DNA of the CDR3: TGCGCCAGCAGTCCGGGACTGATGAACACTGAAGCTTTCTTT. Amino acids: CASSPGLMNTEAFF.

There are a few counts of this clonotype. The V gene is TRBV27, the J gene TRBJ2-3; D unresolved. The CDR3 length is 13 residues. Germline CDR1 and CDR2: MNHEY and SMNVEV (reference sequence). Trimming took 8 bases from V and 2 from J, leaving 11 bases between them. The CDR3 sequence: CASSGASTDTQYF. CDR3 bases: TGTGCCAGCTCTGGAGCTTCCACAGATACGCAGTATTTT.

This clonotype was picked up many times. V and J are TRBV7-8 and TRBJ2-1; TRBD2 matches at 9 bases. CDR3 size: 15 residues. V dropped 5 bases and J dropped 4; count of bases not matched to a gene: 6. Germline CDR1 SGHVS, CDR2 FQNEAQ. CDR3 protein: CASSLSLAGYNEQFF. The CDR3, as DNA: TGTGCCAGCAGCCTCTCCCTAGCGGGGTACAATGAGCAGTTCTTC.

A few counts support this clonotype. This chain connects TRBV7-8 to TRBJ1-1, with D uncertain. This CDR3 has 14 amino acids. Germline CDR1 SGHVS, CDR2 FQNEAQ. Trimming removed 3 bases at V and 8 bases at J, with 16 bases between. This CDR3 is CASSFINPGPEAFF. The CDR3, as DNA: TGTGCCAGCAGCTTTATAAACCCGGGCCCCGAAGCTTTCTTT. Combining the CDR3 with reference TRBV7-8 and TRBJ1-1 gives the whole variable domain GAGVSQSPRYKVAKRGQDVALRCDPISGHVSLFWYQQALGQGPEFLTYFQNEAQLDKSGLPSDRFFAERPEGSVSTLKIQRTQQEDSAVYLCASSFINPGPEAFFGQGTRLTVV.

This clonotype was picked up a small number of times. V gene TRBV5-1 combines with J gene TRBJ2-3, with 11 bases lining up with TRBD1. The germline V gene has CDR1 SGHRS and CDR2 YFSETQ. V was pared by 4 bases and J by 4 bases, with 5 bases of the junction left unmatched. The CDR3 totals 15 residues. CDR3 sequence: CASSQGQGAPDTQYF. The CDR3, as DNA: TGCGCCAGCAGCCAAGGACAGGGGGCTCCAGATACGCAGTATTTT.

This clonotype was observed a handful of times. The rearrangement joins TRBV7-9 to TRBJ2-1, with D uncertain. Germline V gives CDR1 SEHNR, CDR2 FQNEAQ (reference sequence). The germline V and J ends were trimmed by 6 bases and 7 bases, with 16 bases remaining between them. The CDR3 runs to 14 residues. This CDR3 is CASSDNVLKNEQFF. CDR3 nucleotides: TGTGCCAGCAGTGACAATGTATTAAAAAATGAGCAGTTCTTC.

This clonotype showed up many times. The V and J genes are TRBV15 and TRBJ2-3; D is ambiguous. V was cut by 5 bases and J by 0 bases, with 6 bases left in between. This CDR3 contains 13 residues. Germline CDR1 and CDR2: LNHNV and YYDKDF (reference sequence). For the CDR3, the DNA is TGTGCCACCAGCCTACCAAGCACAGATACGCAGTATTTT. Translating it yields CATSLPSTDTQYF.

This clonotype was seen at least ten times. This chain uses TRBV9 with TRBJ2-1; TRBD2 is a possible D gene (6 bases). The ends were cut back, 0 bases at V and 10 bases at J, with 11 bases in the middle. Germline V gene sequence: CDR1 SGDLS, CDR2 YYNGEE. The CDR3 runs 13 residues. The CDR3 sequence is CASSVVEAGEQFF. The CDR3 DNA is TGTGCCAGCAGCGTAGTTGAGGCGGGGGAGCAGTTCTTC.

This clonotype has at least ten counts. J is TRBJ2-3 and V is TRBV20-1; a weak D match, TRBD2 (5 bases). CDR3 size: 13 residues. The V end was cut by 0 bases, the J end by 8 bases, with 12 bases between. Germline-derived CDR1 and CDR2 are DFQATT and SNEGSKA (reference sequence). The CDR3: CSAREGGRGTQYF. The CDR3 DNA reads TGCAGTGCTAGAGAGGGCGGCCGGGGTACGCAGTATTTT.

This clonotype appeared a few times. CDR3 loop: CATSDLKGSYNEQFF. The CDR3 region has the DNA TGTGCCACCAGTGATTTGAAGGGAAGCTACAATGAGCAGTTCTTC. The chain links TRBV24-1 to TRBJ2-1; D gene ambiguous. Trimming shortened V by 0 bases and J by 3 bases, and 8 bases separated the two germline ends. This CDR3 region has 15 residues. Germline V CDR1 and CDR2: KGHDR, SFDVKD.

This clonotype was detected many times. This CDR3 is CAWSGSGPYEQYF. In nucleotides, the CDR3 is TGTGCCTGGAGTGGTTCCGGCCCCTACGAGCAGTACTTC. J is TRBJ2-7 and V is TRBV30, with D hard to call. Germline V CDR1 and CDR2: GTSNPN, SVGIG (reference sequence). V lost 1 base and J 2 bases, leaving 9 bases between the germline ends. The CDR3 spans 13 residues. The full variable domain, its missing parts supplied by reference TRBV30 and TRBJ2-7, is SQTIHQWPATLVQPVGSPLSLECTVEGTSNPNLYWYRQAAGRGLQLLFYSVGIGQISSEVPQNLSASRPQDRQFILSSKKLLLSDSGFYLCAWSGSGPYEQYFGPGTRLTVT.

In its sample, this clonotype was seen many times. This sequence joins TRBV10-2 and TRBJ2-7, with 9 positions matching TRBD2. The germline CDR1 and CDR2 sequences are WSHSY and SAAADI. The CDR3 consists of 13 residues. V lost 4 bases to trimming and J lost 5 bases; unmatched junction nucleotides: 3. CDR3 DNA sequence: TGCGCCAGCAGTGTTAGCGGGAGTAACGAGCAGTACTTC. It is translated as CASSVSGSNEQYF.

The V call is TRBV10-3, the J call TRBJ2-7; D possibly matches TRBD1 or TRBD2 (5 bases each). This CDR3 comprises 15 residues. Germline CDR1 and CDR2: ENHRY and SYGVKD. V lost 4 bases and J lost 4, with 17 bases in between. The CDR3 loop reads CAISASRDLRYEQYF. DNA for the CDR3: TGTGCCATCAGTGCGAGCCGGGACCTCAGGTACGAGCAGTACTTC.

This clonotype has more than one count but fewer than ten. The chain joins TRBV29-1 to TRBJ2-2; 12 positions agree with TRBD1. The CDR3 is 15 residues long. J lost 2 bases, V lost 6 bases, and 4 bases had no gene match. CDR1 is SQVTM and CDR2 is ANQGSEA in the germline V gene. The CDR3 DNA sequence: TGCAGCGTGGGGACAGGGGGCCGTAACACCGGGGAGCTGTTTTTT. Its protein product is CSVGTGGRNTGELFF.

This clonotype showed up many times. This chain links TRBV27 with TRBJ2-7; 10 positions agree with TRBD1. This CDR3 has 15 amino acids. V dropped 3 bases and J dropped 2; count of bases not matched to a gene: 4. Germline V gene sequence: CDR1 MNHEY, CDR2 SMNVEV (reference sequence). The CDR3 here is CASSLSGTGAYEQYF. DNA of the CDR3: TGTGCCAGCAGTTTGTCCGGGACAGGGGCCTACGAGCAGTACTTC.

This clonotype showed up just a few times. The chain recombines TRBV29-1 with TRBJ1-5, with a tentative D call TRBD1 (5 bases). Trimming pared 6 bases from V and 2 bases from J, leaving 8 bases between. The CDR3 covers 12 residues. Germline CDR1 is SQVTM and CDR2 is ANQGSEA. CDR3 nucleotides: TGCAGCGTGAAGACAGGCAATCAGCCCCAGCATTTT. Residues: CSVKTGNQPQHF.

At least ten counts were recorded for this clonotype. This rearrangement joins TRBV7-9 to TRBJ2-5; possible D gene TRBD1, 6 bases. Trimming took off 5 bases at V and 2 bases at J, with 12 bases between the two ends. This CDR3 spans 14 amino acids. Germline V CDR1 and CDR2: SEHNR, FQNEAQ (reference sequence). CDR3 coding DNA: TGTGCCAGCAGCGTACCGGGACATCAAGAGACCCAGTACTTC. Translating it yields CASSVPGHQETQYF.

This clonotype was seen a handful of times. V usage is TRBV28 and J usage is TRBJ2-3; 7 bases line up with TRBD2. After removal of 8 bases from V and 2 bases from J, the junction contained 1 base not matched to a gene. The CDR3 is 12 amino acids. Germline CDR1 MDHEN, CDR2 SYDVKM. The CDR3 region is CASGRVTDTQYF. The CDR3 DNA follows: TGTGCCAGCGGGAGGGTCACAGATACGCAGTATTTT.

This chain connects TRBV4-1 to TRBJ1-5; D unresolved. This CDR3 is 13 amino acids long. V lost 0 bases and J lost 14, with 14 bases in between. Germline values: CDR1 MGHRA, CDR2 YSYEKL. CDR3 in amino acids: CASSQDSGNPKHF. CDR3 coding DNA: TGCGCCAGCAGCCAAGATAGCGGTAACCCTAAGCATTTT.

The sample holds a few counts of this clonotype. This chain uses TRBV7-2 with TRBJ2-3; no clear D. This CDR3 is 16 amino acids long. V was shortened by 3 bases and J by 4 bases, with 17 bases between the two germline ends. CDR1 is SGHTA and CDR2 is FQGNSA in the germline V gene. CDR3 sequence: CASSFRELQRADTQYF. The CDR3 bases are TGTGCCAGCAGCTTCAGAGAGCTGCAAAGGGCAGATACGCAGTATTTT.

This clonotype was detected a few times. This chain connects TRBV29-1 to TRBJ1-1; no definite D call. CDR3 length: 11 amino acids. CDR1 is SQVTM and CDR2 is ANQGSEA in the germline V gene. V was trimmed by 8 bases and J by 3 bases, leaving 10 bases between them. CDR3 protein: CSSHFDTEAFF. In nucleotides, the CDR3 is TGCAGCTCCCACTTTGACACTGAAGCTTTCTTT.

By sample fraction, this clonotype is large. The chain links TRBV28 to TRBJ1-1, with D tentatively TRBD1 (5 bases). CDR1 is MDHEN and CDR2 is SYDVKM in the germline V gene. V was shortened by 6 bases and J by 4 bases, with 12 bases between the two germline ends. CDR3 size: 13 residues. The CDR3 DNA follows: TGTGCCAGCAGCCCCCAGGGATCCACTGAAGCTTTCTTT. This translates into CASSPQGSTEAFF.

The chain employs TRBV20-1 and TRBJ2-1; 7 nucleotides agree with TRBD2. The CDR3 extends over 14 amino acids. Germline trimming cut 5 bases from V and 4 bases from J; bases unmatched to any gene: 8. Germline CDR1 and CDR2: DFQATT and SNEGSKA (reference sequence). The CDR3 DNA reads TGCAGTGCTCACCTAGCGGACTTTTACAATGAGCAGTTCTTC. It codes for CSAHLADFYNEQFF.

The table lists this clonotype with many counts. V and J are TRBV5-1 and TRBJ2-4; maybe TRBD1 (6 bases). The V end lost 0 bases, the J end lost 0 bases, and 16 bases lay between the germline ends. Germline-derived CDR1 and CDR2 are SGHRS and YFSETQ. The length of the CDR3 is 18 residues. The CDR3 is CASSLDGQPELAKNIQYF. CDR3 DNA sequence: TGCGCCAGCAGCTTGGATGGACAGCCTGAACTAGCCAAAAACATTCAGTACTTC.

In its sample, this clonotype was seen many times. CDR3 sequence: CSARTGQGDTGELFF. CDR3 coding DNA: TGCAGTGCTAGAACCGGACAGGGGGACACCGGGGAGCTGTTTTTT. The V gene is TRBV20-1, the J gene TRBJ2-2, with 10 bases lining up with TRBD1. The CDR3 is made up of 15 amino acids. CDR1 is DFQATT, CDR2 SNEGSKA, per germline (reference sequence). The V gene end was trimmed by 2 bases and the J gene end by 3 bases; junction bases not matched to a gene: 3.

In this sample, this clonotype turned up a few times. CDR3 residues: CASSQGADNQPQHF. The DNA of the CDR3 is TGTGCCAGCAGCCAAGGGGCAGATAATCAGCCCCAGCATTTT. V and J are TRBV27 and TRBJ1-5; possible D gene TRBD1, 5 bases. V was clipped by 6 bases and J by 4 bases, with 13 bases between them. Germline CDR1 MNHEY, CDR2 SMNVEV (reference sequence). This CDR3 has 14 residues.

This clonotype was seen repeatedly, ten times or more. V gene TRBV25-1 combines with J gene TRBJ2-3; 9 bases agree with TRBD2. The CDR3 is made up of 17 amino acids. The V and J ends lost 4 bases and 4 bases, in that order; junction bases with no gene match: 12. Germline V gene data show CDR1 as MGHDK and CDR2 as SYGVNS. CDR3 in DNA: TGTGCCAGCAGTGCCACCCGTAGCGGGAGCTGGGCAGATACGCAGTATTTT. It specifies CASSATRSGSWADTQYF.

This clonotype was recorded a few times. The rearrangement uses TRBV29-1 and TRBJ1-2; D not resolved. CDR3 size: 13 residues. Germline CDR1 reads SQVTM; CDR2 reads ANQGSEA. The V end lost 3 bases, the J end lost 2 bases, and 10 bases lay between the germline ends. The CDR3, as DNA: TGCAGCGTTGATGCCCGGGGAAACTATGGCTACACCTTC. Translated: CSVDARGNYGYTF.

DNA of the CDR3: TGTGCCAGCAGTCCCCTAGCGGGAGGGGAGGATGAGCAGTTCTTC. This translates into CASSPLAGGEDEQFF. J is TRBJ2-1 and V is TRBV28; 12 positions match TRBD2. The germline gives CDR1 MDHEN, CDR2 SYDVKM. V was clipped by 5 bases and J by 8 bases; unmatched bases: 7. CDR3 length: 15 amino acids.